A single T cell receptor (beta chain) is shown here with its context. The antigen remains unidentified. The sample belongs to a study of cytomegalovirus exposure and HLA in healthy donors. Repertoires were generated with immunoSEQ multiplex PCR, while TCRdb's copy carries only in-frame clones and drops some. The data hold 100,000 to 150,000 clones, with around nine tenths observed a single time. Study-level findings and limits: Diagnosis of cytomegalovirus status made by the classifier reportedly showed high specificity and sensitivity. One later analysis, an examination of the 120 or so validation repertoires, found that first-cohort TCR clusters tended to co-occur in them.

CDR1 MGHRA and CDR2 YSYEKL come from the germline V gene. Between the trimmed V and J ends, which lost 0 bases and 2 bases, there was a span of 8 bases. The CDR3 loop spans 14 amino acids. V and J are TRBV4-1 and TRBJ2-7, with D uncertain. This clonotype was obtained from a man younger than 40 in good health and CMV-seronegative. The sample taken for sequencing was PBMCs. The CDR3 nucleotides read TGCGCCAGCAGCCAAGACTGGTCAGCCTACGAGCAGTACTTC. Translating it yields CASSQDWSAYEQYF.